This TCR beta chain was retrieved from a study of blood T cell repertoires in COVID-19. Turning to the study itself: T cells, B-cell-depleted T cells, or PBMCs supplied cDNA or gDNA.

Study processing details: Reference gene primers were amplified, and this amplification served to estimate nucleated cell counts. Using immunoSEQ multiplex PCR, the repertoire was profiled, and TCRdb retains in-frame clones only, with some absent. V, J and clone size are those of that table, while D and trimming were read from the DNA. This sample has more than 300,000 clones, with 90% found just once. Participants were aged roughly 18 to 100 years from approximately 23 US areas. It was within 2 weeks before study entry that exposed participants met a COVID-19 case. The CDR3 runs 13 residues. The germline V and J ends were trimmed by 5 bases and 2 bases, with 12 bases remaining between them. The germline CDR1 and CDR2 sequences are SQVTM and ANQGSEA.

Sequencing was carried out using PBMCs or T cells enriched from blood (not recorded which). The origin of this receptor is a woman in her 30s who had been exposed to COVID-19. The rearrangement links TRBV29-1 to TRBJ1-2; D remains ambiguous. The CDR3 loop reads CSVHREINYGYTF. Here the CDR3 DNA reads TGCAGCGTTCACAGAGAGATAAACTATGGCTACACCTTC.